These 28 T cell receptor beta chains originate from one sample sequenced in a study of T cells in Graves' hyperthyroidism and ophthalmopathy. Amplified TCR beta CDR3 regions derived from RNA transcripts. Primed by the HTBI set, a first-round RT-PCR was run on the TCR CDR3. TCRdb redid the calling of the multiplex PCR reads with MiXCR, one entry per CDR3 protein. The table lists around 600,000 distinct CDR3 sequences, roughly a sixth of them singletons, with under 3.5% in the top ten. Sequenced: blood. These receptors came from a middle-aged woman with Graves' ophthalmopathy.

The rearrangement uses TRBV5-1 and TRBJ2-1, with D maybe TRBD2 (6 bases). V gave up 4 bases and J gave up 1 base, with 15 bases separating them. This CDR3 contains 16 residues. Germline values: CDR1 SGHRS, CDR2 YFSETQ. For the CDR3, the DNA is TGCGCCAGCAGCGGGTCCAGGGACTCATCCTACAATGAGCAGTTCTTC. It is translated as CASSGSRDSSYNEQFF.

This clonotype occurred many times. CDR3 loop: CASSLSLASSTDTQYF. CDR3 bases: TGTGCCAGCAGCTTAAGTCTAGCGTCTAGCACAGATACGCAGTATTTT. The chain carries TRBV7-2 and TRBJ2-3; D perhaps matches TRBD2 (6 bases). CDR3 size: 16 residues. Germline V gene data show CDR1 as SGHTA and CDR2 as FQGNSA. The ends were cut back, 2 bases at V and 0 bases at J, with 12 bases in the middle.

This clonotype has at least ten counts. This chain links TRBV20-1 with TRBJ1-1, with 7 bases identical to TRBD1. With 2 bases clipped from V and 5 bases from J, the junction kept 5 bases outside the gene matches. Per the germline V gene, CDR1 is DFQATT and CDR2 is SNEGSKA (reference sequence). The CDR3 runs to 13 residues. CDR3 residues: CSARRTGRTEAFF. The CDR3 nucleotides are TGCAGTGCTAGACGGACAGGAAGGACTGAAGCTTTCTTT.

J is TRBJ2-5 and V is TRBV27; 13 nucleotides agree with TRBD2. V was clipped by 5 bases and J by 7 bases; unmatched bases: 7. Germline V lookup: CDR1 MNHEY, CDR2 SMNVEV (reference sequence). CDR3 length: 15 residues. The CDR3 DNA sequence: TGTGCCAGCAGTCCGACTAGCGGGAGGACCGGGACCCAGTACTTC. Residues: CASSPTSGRTGTQYF.

This clonotype was seen more than once but under ten times. This chain links TRBV18 with TRBJ2-1; perhaps TRBD1 as D (6 bases). The V end lost 0 bases, the J end lost 15 bases, and 12 bases lay between the germline ends. Germline V lookup: CDR1 KGHSH, CDR2 LQKENI. The CDR3 runs 12 residues. CDR3 DNA sequence: TGTGCCAGCTCACCACCAGGGGGAAGGTGGTTCTTC. Translating it yields CASSPPGGRWFF.

This clonotype was seen a few times. J is TRBJ1-4 and V is TRBV28; TRBD1 matches at 12 bases. Germline V gene lookup returns CDR1 MDHEN and CDR2 SYDVKM. V shed 5 bases, J shed 3 bases, and the junction held 4 bases outside the gene matches. The CDR3 covers 16 residues. The CDR3 region is CASSDRDRGPNEKLFF. The CDR3 coding sequence is TGTGCCAGCAGTGATCGGGACAGGGGGCCTAATGAAAAACTGTTTTTT.

This clonotype occurred a few times. The chain is built from TRBV5-1 and TRBJ2-1; D is undetermined. The germline V and J ends were trimmed by 5 bases and 5 bases, with 17 bases remaining between them. This CDR3 comprises 15 residues. CDR1 and CDR2 from the germline V gene are SGHRS and YFSETQ. The CDR3 reads CASSLTPSVNNEQFF. As DNA, the CDR3 is TGCGCCAGCAGTCTCACCCCCTCGGTGAACAATGAGCAGTTCTTC.

There are a few counts of this clonotype. The gene calls are TRBV2 and TRBJ1-5; 7 nucleotides match TRBD1. The germline gives CDR1 SNHLY, CDR2 FYNNEI. The CDR3 spans 13 residues. V shed 6 bases and J 7 bases; nucleotides not matched to a gene: 6. CDR3: CASRGRGGQPQHF. The CDR3 DNA reads TGTGCCAGCAGAGGCAGGGGGGGCCAGCCCCAGCATTTT.

This clonotype was picked up many times. The V and J genes are TRBV10-1 and TRBJ2-1; 11 bases map to TRBD2. The length of the CDR3 is 15 residues. Trimming took 6 bases from V and 7 from J; bases not matched to a gene: 8. Germline V gives CDR1 WNHNN, CDR2 SYGVQD (reference sequence). Written as DNA, the CDR3 is TGCGCCAGCAGCCCAATAGCGGGAGGGGGGAATGAGCAGTTCTTC. As protein: CASSPIAGGGNEQFF.

This chain links TRBV6-1 with TRBJ1-6; D gene unclear. Germline V gives CDR1 MNHNS, CDR2 SASEGT. Trimming took off 2 bases at V and 7 bases at J, with 15 bases between the two ends. The length of the CDR3 is 16 residues. In DNA form, the CDR3 reads TGTGCCAGCAGTGAACCGCTGGACGGGTCCAATTCACCCCTCCACTTT. This sequence encodes CASSEPLDGSNSPLHF.

With respect to this clonotype: A much larger clonotype is one base distant, so this may be a read error. Here the CDR3 DNA reads TGTGCCAGCAGCTTCTGGGTCGACGACGAGCGGTACTTC. Translated, it gives CASSFWVDDERYF. V is TRBV11-2 and J is TRBJ2-7; D gene unclear. The CDR3 is 13 amino acids. The germline gives CDR1 SGHAT, CDR2 FQNNGV.

There are many counts of this clonotype. The chain couples TRBV29-1 to TRBJ1-2, with TRBD1 identical over 11 bases. The CDR3 extends over 15 amino acids. V shed 0 bases, J shed 6 bases, and the junction held 6 bases outside the gene matches. In germline, CDR1 is SQVTM, CDR2 ANQGSEA. The CDR3 reads CSVEDSRDRGDGYTF. CDR3 DNA: TGCAGCGTTGAAGACTCCCGGGACAGGGGGGATGGCTACACCTTC.

This clonotype was picked up many times. The chain couples TRBV6-1 to TRBJ1-5; maybe TRBD1 (6 bases). Germline CDR1 MNHNS, CDR2 SASEGT. The CDR3 is 17 amino acids. Trimming pared 5 bases from V and 6 bases from J, leaving 23 bases between. In DNA form, the CDR3 reads TGTGCCAGCAGTTACCCCCCCAGGGGAGGTACCGTTCAGCCCCAGCATTTT. Translated, it gives CASSYPPRGGTVQPQHF.

The chain joins TRBV5-1 to TRBJ1-4; perhaps TRBD1 as D (5 bases). The germline V and J ends were trimmed by 0 bases and 5 bases, with 20 bases remaining between them. The CDR3 covers 18 residues. Germline values: CDR1 SGHRS, CDR2 YFSETQ. The CDR3 sequence is CASSLAEETVLLNEKLFF. The CDR3 DNA reads as TGCGCCAGCAGCTTGGCCGAGGAGACAGTGCTGCTGAATGAAAAACTGTTTTTT.

This clonotype has only one observation. The J gene is TRBJ2-2, the V gene TRBV12-3 or TRBV12-4, with TRBD1 identical over 9 bases. J lost 1 base, V lost 8 bases, and 17 bases had no gene match. This CDR3 spans 19 amino acids. The CDR3 loop is CASSPTGRPGQGNTGELFF. In DNA form, the CDR3 reads TGTGCCAGCTCACCAACGGGTCGGCCGGGACAGGGGAACACCGGGGAGCTGTTTTTT.

The chain joins TRBV29-1 to TRBJ1-1; tentatively, D is TRBD1 (5 bases). Germline V gene lookup returns CDR1 SQVTM and CDR2 ANQGSEA. CDR3 length equals 12 residues. V dropped 8 bases and J dropped 5 bases, with 15 bases sitting between them. CDR3 region: CSSEGWGTEAFF. DNA for the CDR3: TGCAGCTCCGAGGGTTGGGGGACTGAAGCTTTCTTT.

This clonotype was counted ten times or more. V usage is TRBV12-3 or TRBV12-4 and J usage is TRBJ2-7; possibly TRBD2 for D (5 bases). Trimming left V 7 bases short and J 0 bases short, with 13 bases between. The CDR3 is 14 residues long. The CDR3 reads CASTLGGNSYEQYF. In DNA form, the CDR3 reads TGTGCCAGCACCCTCGGAGGCAACTCCTACGAGCAGTACTTC.

This clonotype has ten or more counts. This chain connects TRBV28 to TRBJ2-7, with D unresolved. The germline gives CDR1 MDHEN, CDR2 SYDVKM. The CDR3 contains 15 residues. Between the trimmed V and J ends, which lost 2 bases and 3 bases, there was a span of 14 bases. The DNA of the CDR3 is TGTGCCAGCAGTTTAAAGCCGTACGCCGGCTACGAGCAGTACTTC. It translates to CASSLKPYAGYEQYF. The full variable domain, with the rest looked up from reference TRBV28 and TRBJ2-7, is DVKVTQSSRYLVKRTGEKVFLECVQDMDHENMFWYRQDPGLGLRLIYFSYDVKMKEKGDIPEGYSVSREKKERFSLILESASTNQTSMYLCASSLKPYAGYEQYFGPGTRLTVT.

This clonotype was counted ten times or more. The chain has TRBV12-3 or TRBV12-4 and TRBJ1-5; maybe TRBD1 (5 bases). CDR3 length: 14 residues. V was shortened by 6 bases and J by 4 bases, with 13 bases between the two germline ends. CDR3 in DNA: TGTGCCAGCAGCCTCGGGACGGAGAATCAGCCCCAGCATTTT. This translates into CASSLGTENQPQHF.

This clonotype was recorded a few times. The chain links TRBV3-1 to TRBJ1-6, with D maybe TRBD1 (5 bases). Looked up from germline, CDR1 is LGHDT and CDR2 is YNNKEL (reference sequence). CDR3 length: 17 residues. V gave up 2 bases and J gave up 10 bases, with 21 bases separating them. CDR3 sequence reads: CASSQKSFGGFGSPLHF. The CDR3 DNA sequence: TGTGCCAGCAGCCAAAAATCATTCGGGGGATTCGGCTCACCCCTCCACTTT.

A few counts support this clonotype. The chain carries TRBV6-6 and TRBJ2-2; TRBD2 might be the D (7 bases). V was cut by 2 bases and J by 5 bases, with 21 bases left in between. The germline V gene has CDR1 MNHNY and CDR2 SVGAGI (reference sequence). CDR3 length: 18 residues. Written as DNA, the CDR3 is TGTGCCAGCAGTTACCCCCGCGGGGGCGGAAGCGGAACCGGGGAGCTGTTTTTT. Translating it yields CASSYPRGGGSGTGELFF.

This chain uses TRBV20-1 with TRBJ1-6; no reliable D call. Trimming cost V 3 bases and J 3 bases, with 12 bases left between them. From germline, CDR1 is DFQATT and CDR2 SNEGSKA (reference sequence). The CDR3 has 15 amino acids. This CDR3 is CSASGRSLYNSPLHF. CDR3 in DNA: TGCAGTGCTAGTGGCCGGAGCCTCTATAATTCACCCCTCCACTTT.

J is TRBJ1-1 and V is TRBV15; D gene uncertain. V was shortened by 0 bases and J by 6 bases, with 14 bases between the two germline ends. The CDR3 covers 15 residues. The germline CDR1 and CDR2 sequences are LNHNV and YYDKDF (reference sequence). The CDR3 region is CATSRDYPAGPEAFF. DNA of the CDR3: TGTGCCACCAGCAGAGATTACCCGGCGGGTCCTGAAGCTTTCTTT.

This clonotype was seen many times. The V and J genes are TRBV5-5 and TRBJ1-6, with TRBD1 matching over 8 bases. V shed 0 bases and J 9 bases; nucleotides not matched to a gene: 8. The CDR3 runs 16 residues. In germline, CDR1 is SGHKS, CDR2 YYEKEE (reference sequence). CDR3 in DNA: TGTGCCAGCAGCTTGGGCCCCCGTGACAGGGGTTCACCCCTCCACTTT. This sequence encodes CASSLGPRDRGSPLHF. Combining the CDR3 with reference TRBV5-5 and TRBJ1-6 gives the whole variable domain DAGVTQSPTHLIKTRGQQVTLRCSPISGHKSVSWYQQVLGQGPQFIFQYYEKEERGRGNFPDRFSARQFPNYSSELNVNALLLGDSALYLCASSLGPRDRGSPLHFGNGTRLTVT.

The chain uses TRBV6-4 and TRBJ2-7, with TRBD1 matching 7 bases. With 2 bases clipped from V and 4 bases from J, the junction kept 5 bases outside the gene matches. CDR1 and CDR2 (germline): MRHNA, SNTAGT. This CDR3 is built from 14 residues. The CDR3 bases are TGTGCCAGCAGTGACCCGACAGGGTGGTACGAGCAGTACTTC. Protein product: CASSDPTGWYEQYF.

V gene TRBV30 combines with J gene TRBJ2-3; possibly TRBD2 for D (7 bases). CDR3 length: 15 amino acids. CDR1 and CDR2 (germline): GTSNPN, SVGIG (reference sequence). V gave up 2 bases and J gave up 8 bases, with 20 bases separating them. The CDR3 coding sequence is TGTGCCTGGAGTAGTCGGGGCGGGGGCCGAGGTACGCAGTATTTT. Its translation: CAWSSRGGGRGTQYF.

The chain uses TRBV27 and TRBJ2-2, with a tentative D call TRBD1 (6 bases). The CDR3 spans 14 residues. The germline gives CDR1 MNHEY, CDR2 SMNVEV (reference sequence). V lost 6 bases to trimming and J lost 10 bases, with 18 bases between them. The CDR3 sequence: CASSRTRQVPELFF. The CDR3 DNA reads TGTGCCAGCAGCCGAACGAGACAGGTCCCGGAGCTGTTTTTT.

This clonotype showed up many times. The J gene is TRBJ1-3, the V gene TRBV2; 9 bases map to TRBD1. This CDR3 comprises 15 residues. V was clipped by 6 bases and J by 0 bases; unmatched bases: 3. Germline values: CDR1 SNHLY, CDR2 FYNNEI. The CDR3 DNA reads as TGTGCCAGCAGGCCGGGACAGGGCTCTGGAAACACCATATATTTT. Its translation: CASRPGQGSGNTIYF.